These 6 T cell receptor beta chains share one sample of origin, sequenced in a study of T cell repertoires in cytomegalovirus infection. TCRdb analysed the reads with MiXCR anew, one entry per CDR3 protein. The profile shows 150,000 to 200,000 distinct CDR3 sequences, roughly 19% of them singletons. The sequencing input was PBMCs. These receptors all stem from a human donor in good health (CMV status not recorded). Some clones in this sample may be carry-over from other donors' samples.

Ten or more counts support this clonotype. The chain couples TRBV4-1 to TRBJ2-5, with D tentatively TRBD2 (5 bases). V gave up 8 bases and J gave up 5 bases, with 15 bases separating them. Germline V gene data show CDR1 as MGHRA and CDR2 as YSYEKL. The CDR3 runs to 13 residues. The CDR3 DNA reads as TGCGCCAGCTCTCGGGTGGGAGACGAGACCCAGTACTTC. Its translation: CASSRVGDETQYF.

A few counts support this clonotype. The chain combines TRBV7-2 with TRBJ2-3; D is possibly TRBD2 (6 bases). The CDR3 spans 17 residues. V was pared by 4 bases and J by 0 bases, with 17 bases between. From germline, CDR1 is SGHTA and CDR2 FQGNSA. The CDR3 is CASSSKGLRVSTDTQYF. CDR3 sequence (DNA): TGTGCCAGCAGCTCCAAGGGACTGCGAGTGAGCACAGATACGCAGTATTTT. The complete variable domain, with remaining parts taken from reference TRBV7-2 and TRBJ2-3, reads GAGVSQSPSNKVTEKGKDVELRCDPISGHTALYWYRQSLGQGLEFLIYFQGNSAPDKSGLPSDRFSAERTGGSVSTLTIQRTQQEDSAVYLCASSSKGLRVSTDTQYFGPGTRLTVL.

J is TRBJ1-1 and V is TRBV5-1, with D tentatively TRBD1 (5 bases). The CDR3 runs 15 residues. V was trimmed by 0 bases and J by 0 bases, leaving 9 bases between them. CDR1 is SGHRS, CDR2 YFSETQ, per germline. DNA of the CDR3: TGCGCCAGCAGCTTGGAAGGACACCTGAACACTGAAGCTTTCTTT. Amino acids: CASSLEGHLNTEAFF.

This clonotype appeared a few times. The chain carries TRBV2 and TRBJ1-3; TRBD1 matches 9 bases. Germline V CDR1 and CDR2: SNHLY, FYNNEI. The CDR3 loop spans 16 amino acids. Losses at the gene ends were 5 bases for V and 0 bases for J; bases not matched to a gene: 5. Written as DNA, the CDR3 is TGTGCCAGCAGTAGGGACAGGGCGTTCTCTGGAAACACCATATATTTT. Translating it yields CASSRDRAFSGNTIYF.

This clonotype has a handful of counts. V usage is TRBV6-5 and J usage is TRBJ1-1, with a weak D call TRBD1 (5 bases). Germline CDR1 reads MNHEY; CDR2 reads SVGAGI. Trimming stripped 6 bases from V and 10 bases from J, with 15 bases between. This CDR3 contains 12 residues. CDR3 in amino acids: CASRNRGLGAFF. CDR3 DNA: TGTGCCAGCAGAAACCGGGGACTTGGAGCTTTCTTT.

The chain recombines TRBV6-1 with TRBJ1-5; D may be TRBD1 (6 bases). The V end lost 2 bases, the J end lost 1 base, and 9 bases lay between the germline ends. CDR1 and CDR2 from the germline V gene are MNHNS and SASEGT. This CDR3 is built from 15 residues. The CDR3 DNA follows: TGTGCCAGCAGTGAATTCGGGACAAGCAATCAGCCCCAGCATTTT. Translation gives CASSEFGTSNQPQHF.